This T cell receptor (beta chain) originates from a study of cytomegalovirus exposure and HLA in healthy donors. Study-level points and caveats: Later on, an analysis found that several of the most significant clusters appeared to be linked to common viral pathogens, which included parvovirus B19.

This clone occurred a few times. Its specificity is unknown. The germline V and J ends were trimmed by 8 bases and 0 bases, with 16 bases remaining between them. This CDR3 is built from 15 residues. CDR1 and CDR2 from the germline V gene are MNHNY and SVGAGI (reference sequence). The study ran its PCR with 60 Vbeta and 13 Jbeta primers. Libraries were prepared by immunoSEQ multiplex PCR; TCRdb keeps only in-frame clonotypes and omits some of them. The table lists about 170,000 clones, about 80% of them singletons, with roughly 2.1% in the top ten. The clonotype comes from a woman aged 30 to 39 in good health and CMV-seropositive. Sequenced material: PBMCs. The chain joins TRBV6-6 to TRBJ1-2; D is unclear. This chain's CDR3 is CASARGGDANYGYTF. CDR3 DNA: TGTGCCAGCGCCCGAGGCGGAGATGCTAACTATGGCTACACCTTC.